What follows are 24 T cell receptor beta chains derived from one specimen sequenced in a study of cytomegalovirus exposure and HLA in healthy donors. Clones were sequenced by immunoSEQ multiplex PCR, and TCRdb holds only the in-frame ones, with some missing. In the table there are about 160,000 clones, roughly 91% of which are singletons. The source material was PBMCs. The receptors were sampled from a man younger than 35 in good health and CMV-seropositive.

V is TRBV5-4 and J is TRBJ2-3; 7 bases map to TRBD1. Trimming cost V 3 bases and J 0 bases; bases outside gene matches: 10. The CDR3 has 17 residues. Germline CDR1 reads SGHNT; CDR2 reads YYREEE (reference sequence). The DNA for the CDR3 is TGTGCCAGCAGCTATTGGTTAGGGGGCAGAAGCACAGATACGCAGTATTTT. This sequence encodes CASSYWLGGRSTDTQYF.

The chain has TRBV19 and TRBJ1-1; no clear D gene. The CDR3 runs to 14 residues. Germline CDR1 reads LNHDA; CDR2 reads SQIVND (reference sequence). V shed 6 bases and J shed 2 bases, with 13 bases lying between them. CDR3: CASSMPGYNTEAFF. CDR3 in DNA: TGTGCCAGTAGCATGCCGGGGTACAACACTGAAGCTTTCTTT.

This chain connects TRBV7-9 to TRBJ2-7; TRBD1 matches 7 bases. CDR1 and CDR2 from the germline V gene are SEHNR and FQNEAQ (reference sequence). The V segment lost 5 bases and the J segment 4 bases; nucleotides outside the gene matches: 23. The CDR3 consists of 19 residues. The CDR3 nucleotides are TGTGCCAGCAGCAGTTCGACAGGGTTGGAGCCGAGGGACCGGTACGAGCAGTACTTC. It specifies CASSSSTGLEPRDRYEQYF.

This clone has more than one count but fewer than ten. The V and J genes are TRBV7-2 and TRBJ2-1, with D tentatively TRBD1 (6 bases). Trimming removed 4 bases from V and 4 bases from J, with 8 bases in between. The germline CDR1 and CDR2 sequences are SGHTA and FQGNSA. CDR3 length: 13 amino acids. In nucleotides, the CDR3 is TGTGCCAGCAGCTCACAGGGATACAATGAGCAGTTCTTC. As protein: CASSSQGYNEQFF.

This chain uses TRBV7-9 with TRBJ2-7; TRBD1 is a possible D gene (6 bases). Trimming pared 1 base from V and 2 bases from J, leaving 12 bases between. The CDR3 is 15 residues long. Germline CDR1 and CDR2: SEHNR and FQNEAQ (reference sequence). CDR3 sequence (DNA): TGTGCCAGCAGCTTAGACCTGGGGGCCGCCTACGAGCAGTACTTC. Protein sequence: CASSLDLGAAYEQYF.

The chain employs TRBV5-1 and TRBJ1-1; D call uncertain. Looked up from germline, CDR1 is SGHRS and CDR2 is YFSETQ. The V and J ends lost 0 bases and 1 base respectively, with 7 bases between them. The CDR3 runs to 14 residues. This CDR3 is CASSLEAGNTEAFF. DNA for the CDR3: TGCGCCAGCAGCTTGGAGGCAGGGAACACTGAAGCTTTCTTT.

The chain recombines TRBV9 with TRBJ2-7; TRBD2 might be the D (6 bases). Germline V lookup: CDR1 SGDLS, CDR2 YYNGEE. The CDR3 has 16 residues. V lost 3 bases and J 5 bases, leaving 21 bases between the germline ends. The CDR3 loop reads CASSGGGSKGLHEQYF. DNA for the CDR3: TGTGCCAGCAGCGGTGGGGGGAGCAAGGGACTTCACGAGCAGTACTTC.

The chain recombines TRBV4-1 with TRBJ2-7, with D tentatively TRBD2 (6 bases). This CDR3 is 14 amino acids long. Germline assignment: CDR1 MGHRA and CDR2 YSYEKL. The V end lost 2 bases, the J end lost 7 bases, and 15 bases lay between the germline ends. The CDR3 sequence is CASSQRLAVQEQYF. CDR3 nucleotides: TGCGCCAGCAGCCAAAGGTTAGCGGTCCAAGAGCAGTACTTC.

The chain uses TRBV28 and TRBJ2-2, with 10 bases that match TRBD2. Germline CDR1 reads MDHEN; CDR2 reads SYDVKM. The CDR3 runs 17 residues. Trimming removed 2 bases from V and 6 bases from J; junction bases left unmatched: 9. CDR3 loop: CASSLGGLAGDPGELFF. CDR3 sequence (DNA): TGTGCCAGCAGTTTAGGTGGGCTAGCGGGAGACCCCGGGGAGCTGTTTTTT.

J is TRBJ2-7 and V is TRBV11-2; 7 bases map to TRBD2. The CDR3 extends over 15 amino acids. Trimming took 1 base from V and 5 from J; bases not matched to a gene: 8. Germline V gives CDR1 SGHAT, CDR2 FQNNGV. The CDR3 nucleotides read TGTGCCAGCAGCTTAGGCGGGGGTCCCCCCGACGAGCAGTACTTC. Translating it yields CASSLGGGPPDEQYF.

V gene TRBV4-1 combines with J gene TRBJ1-2, with D possibly being TRBD1 (6 bases). CDR3 length equals 14 residues. The germline V gene encodes CDR1 MGHRA and CDR2 YSYEKL. Trimming shortened V by 0 bases and J by 5 bases, and 10 bases separated the two germline ends. The CDR3 coding sequence is TGCGCCAGCAGCCAAGAGACAGGAGGTTATGGCTACACCTTC. It encodes CASSQETGGYGYTF.

The rearrangement links TRBV9 to TRBJ2-2; weak D call: TRBD2 (6 bases). This CDR3 has 17 amino acids. Looked up from germline, CDR1 is SGDLS and CDR2 is YYNGEE. Trimming left V 4 bases short and J 3 bases short, with 19 bases between. The CDR3 DNA is TGTGCCAGCAGCCGAGCGGGCCTTTTGTTGGACACCGGGGAGCTGTTTTTT. This sequence encodes CASSRAGLLLDTGELFF.

The chain joins TRBV19 to TRBJ2-2; D gene unclear. CDR3 length: 14 residues. The V and J ends lost 3 bases and 3 bases respectively, with 8 bases between them. Germline V gene data show CDR1 as LNHDA and CDR2 as SQIVND (reference sequence). CDR3 protein: CASSMDADTGELFF. CDR3 bases: TGTGCCAGTAGTATGGATGCGGACACCGGGGAGCTGTTTTTT.

The gene calls are TRBV9 and TRBJ2-1; 8 positions match TRBD2. V lost 0 bases, J lost 7 bases, and 6 bases stayed unmatched. Germline V gene sequence: CDR1 SGDLS, CDR2 YYNGEE. The CDR3 runs to 15 residues. CDR3 sequence reads: CASSVGTSPLNEQFF. CDR3 nucleotides: TGTGCCAGCAGCGTAGGGACTAGCCCATTAAATGAGCAGTTCTTC.

V gene TRBV10-2 combines with J gene TRBJ1-2, with TRBD1 matching over 9 bases. The CDR3 totals 13 residues. Germline trimming cut 3 bases from V and 7 bases from J; bases unmatched to any gene: 3. Germline CDR1 is WSHSY and CDR2 is SAAADI. The CDR3 spells CASSEQGAGGYTF. The CDR3 coding sequence is TGCGCCAGCAGTGAACAGGGGGCAGGTGGCTACACCTTC.

This clone was observed once. The gene calls are TRBV28 and TRBJ2-7; 11 positions match TRBD2. Unmatched junction bases numbered 5, after V lost 5 bases and J lost 5 bases. The germline CDR1 and CDR2 sequences are MDHEN and SYDVKM. The CDR3 is 14 residues long. The CDR3 region has the DNA TGTGCCAGCAGTGTCACTAGCGGGAGCCACGAGCAGTACTTC. It is translated as CASSVTSGSHEQYF.

This chain joins TRBV27 and TRBJ2-1; TRBD1 might be the D (6 bases). This CDR3 has 16 residues. Germline lookup yields CDR1 MNHEY and CDR2 SMNVEV (reference sequence). The V gene lost 7 bases and the J gene lost 4 bases, with 20 bases spanning the gap. In DNA form, the CDR3 reads TGTGCCAGCAAGAAAAAAGGGGGAATGATGTACAATGAGCAGTTCTTC. As protein: CASKKKGGMMYNEQFF.

The V and J genes are TRBV4-2 and TRBJ2-3; 11 bases line up with TRBD2. The CDR3 totals 20 residues. CDR1 and CDR2 (germline): LGHNA, YNFKEQ. Trimming cost V 1 base and J 4 bases; bases outside gene matches: 16. CDR3 residues: CASSQGGTSGLIWAADTQYF. For the CDR3, the DNA is TGTGCCAGCAGCCAAGGTGGGACTAGCGGCCTTATATGGGCCGCAGATACGCAGTATTTT.

This chain uses TRBV19 with TRBJ1-4; tentatively, D is TRBD1 (5 bases). V lost 3 bases, J lost 5 bases, and 13 bases lay in between. In germline, CDR1 is LNHDA, CDR2 SQIVND (reference sequence). The CDR3 spans 15 residues. The chain's CDR3 is CASSITGVQNEKLFF. The CDR3 nucleotides read TGTGCCAGTAGTATCACAGGAGTACAAAATGAAAAACTGTTTTTT.

The chain employs TRBV28 and TRBJ2-7; 10 nucleotides line up with TRBD2. Per the germline V gene, CDR1 is MDHEN and CDR2 is SYDVKM. This CDR3 contains 14 residues. V lost 5 bases, J lost 2 bases, and 3 bases stayed unmatched. The CDR3 reads CASSVLAGTYEQYF. The CDR3 DNA follows: TGTGCCAGCAGTGTACTAGCGGGGACCTACGAGCAGTACTTC.

The chain combines TRBV27 with TRBJ1-4; D is ambiguous. The CDR3 loop spans 14 amino acids. Germline assignment: CDR1 MNHEY and CDR2 SMNVEV (reference sequence). V dropped 2 bases and J dropped 7 bases, with 11 bases sitting between them. The CDR3 here is CASSLRGSGEKLFF. The CDR3 coding sequence is TGTGCCAGCAGTTTAAGAGGGTCGGGTGAAAAACTGTTTTTT.

Regarding this clone: The same CDR3 also results from other DNA sequences found in this sample. The rearrangement uses TRBV27 and TRBJ2-7, with 7 bases lining up with TRBD1. V dropped 6 bases and J dropped 2; count of bases not matched to a gene: 7. Germline lookup yields CDR1 MNHEY and CDR2 SMNVEV (reference sequence). This CDR3 contains 14 residues. The CDR3 loop reads CASSLGTDPYEQYF. The CDR3 DNA reads as TGTGCCAGCAGCCTAGGGACAGACCCCTACGAGCAGTACTTC.

In DNA form, the CDR3 reads TGCGCCAGCAGCCAGACAGTACCTAACTATGGCTACACCTTC. Protein sequence: CASSQTVPNYGYTF. The chain couples TRBV5-1 to TRBJ1-2, with D maybe TRBD1 (5 bases). This CDR3 region has 14 residues. The ends were cut back, 4 bases at V and 0 bases at J, with 10 bases in the middle. Germline CDR1 SGHRS, CDR2 YFSETQ.

This sequence joins TRBV4-1 and TRBJ1-1; 7 positions agree with TRBD1. This CDR3 region has 14 residues. CDR1 and CDR2 (germline): MGHRA, YSYEKL. V gave up 5 bases and J gave up 8 bases; unmatched junction bases: 11. The CDR3 nucleotides are TGCGCCAGCAGCTTCGACAGGGTCGAAGGGGAAGCTTTCTTT. Translation gives CASSFDRVEGEAFF.